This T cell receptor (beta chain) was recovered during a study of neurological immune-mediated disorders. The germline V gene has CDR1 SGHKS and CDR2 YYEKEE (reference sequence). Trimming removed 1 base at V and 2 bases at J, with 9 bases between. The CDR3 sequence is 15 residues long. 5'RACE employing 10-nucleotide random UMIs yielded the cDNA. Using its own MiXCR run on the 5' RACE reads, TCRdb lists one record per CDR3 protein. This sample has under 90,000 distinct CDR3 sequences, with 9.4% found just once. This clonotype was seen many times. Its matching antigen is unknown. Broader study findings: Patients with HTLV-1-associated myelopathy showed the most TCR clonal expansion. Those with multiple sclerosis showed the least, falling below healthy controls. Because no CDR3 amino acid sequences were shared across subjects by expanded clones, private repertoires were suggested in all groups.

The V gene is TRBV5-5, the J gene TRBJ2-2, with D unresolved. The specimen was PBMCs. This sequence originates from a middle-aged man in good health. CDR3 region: CASSLPPPNTGELFF. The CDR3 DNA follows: TGTGCCAGCAGCTTGCCGCCACCCAACACCGGGGAGCTGTTTTTT.